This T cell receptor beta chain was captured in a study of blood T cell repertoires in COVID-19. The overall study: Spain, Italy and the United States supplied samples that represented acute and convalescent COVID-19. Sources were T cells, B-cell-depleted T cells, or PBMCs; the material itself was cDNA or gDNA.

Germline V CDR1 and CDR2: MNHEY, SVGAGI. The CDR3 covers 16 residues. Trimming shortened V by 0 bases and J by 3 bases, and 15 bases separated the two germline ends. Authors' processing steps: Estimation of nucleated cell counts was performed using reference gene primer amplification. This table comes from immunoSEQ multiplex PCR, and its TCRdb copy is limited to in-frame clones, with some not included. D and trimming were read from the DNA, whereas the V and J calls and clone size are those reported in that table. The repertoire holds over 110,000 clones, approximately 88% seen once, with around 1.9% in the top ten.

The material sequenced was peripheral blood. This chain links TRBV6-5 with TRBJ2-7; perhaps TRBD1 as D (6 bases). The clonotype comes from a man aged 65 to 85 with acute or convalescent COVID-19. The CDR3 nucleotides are TGTGCCAGCAGTTACTCGCTAGGAACAGGGTACTACGAGCAGTACTTC. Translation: CASSYSLGTGYYEQYF.